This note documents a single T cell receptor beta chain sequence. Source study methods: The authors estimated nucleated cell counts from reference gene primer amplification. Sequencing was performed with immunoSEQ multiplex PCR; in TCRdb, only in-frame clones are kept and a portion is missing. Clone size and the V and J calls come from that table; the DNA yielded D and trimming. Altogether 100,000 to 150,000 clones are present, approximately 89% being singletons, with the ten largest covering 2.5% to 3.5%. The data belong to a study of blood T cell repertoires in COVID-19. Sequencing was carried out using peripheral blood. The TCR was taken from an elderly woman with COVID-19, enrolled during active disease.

CDR3 residues: CASSPHWRTGGVNTEAFF. The CDR3 nucleotides read TGTGCCAGCAGCCCCCATTGGAGGACAGGGGGCGTGAACACTGAAGCTTTCTTT. The rearrangement links TRBV7-9 to TRBJ1-1, with 11 bases lining up with TRBD1. The CDR3 covers 18 residues. Germline lookup yields CDR1 SEHNR and CDR2 FQNEAQ (reference sequence). J gave up 0 bases and V 5 bases, and 11 bases lay outside the gene matches.